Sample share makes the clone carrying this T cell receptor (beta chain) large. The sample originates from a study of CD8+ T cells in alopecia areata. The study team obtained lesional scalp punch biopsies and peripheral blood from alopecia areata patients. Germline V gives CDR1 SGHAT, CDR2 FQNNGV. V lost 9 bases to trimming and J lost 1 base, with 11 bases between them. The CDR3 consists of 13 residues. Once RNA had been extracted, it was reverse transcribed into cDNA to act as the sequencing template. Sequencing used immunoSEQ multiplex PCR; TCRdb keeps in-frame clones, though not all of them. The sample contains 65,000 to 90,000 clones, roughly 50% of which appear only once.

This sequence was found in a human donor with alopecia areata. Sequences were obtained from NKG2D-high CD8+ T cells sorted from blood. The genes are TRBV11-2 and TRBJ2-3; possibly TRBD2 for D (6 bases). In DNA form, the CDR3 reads TGTGCCAGTCTAGCGTCAGGCACAGATACGCAGTATTTT. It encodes CASLASGTDTQYF.